This T cell receptor beta chain was captured by sequencing in a study of blood T cell repertoires in COVID-19. Whole-study context: COVID-19 samples collected from the United States, Italy and Spain covered acute and convalescent phases. PBMCs, B-cell-depleted T cells, or T cells provided the cDNA or gDNA that made up the material.

The CDR3 runs to 15 residues. The V end lost 0 bases, the J end lost 3 bases, and 11 bases lay between the germline ends. Germline CDR1 and CDR2: SGHRS and YFSETQ. Per the authors' pipeline: Amplification of reference gene primers provided the estimated nucleated cell counts. Measured with immunoSEQ multiplex PCR; TCRdb has only the in-frame clones, and not every one. D and trimming were read from the DNA, whereas the V and J calls and clone size are those reported in that table. This sample has about 180,000 clones, with 70% to 85% found just once. The TCR was taken from a woman of 80 years or more with acute or convalescent COVID-19. Sequenced material: peripheral blood. The chain uses TRBV5-1 and TRBJ2-3; TRBD1 is a possible D gene (6 bases). CDR3 coding DNA: TGCGCCAGCAGCTTGGGGGACATTGTTACAGATACGCAGTATTTT. Encoded protein: CASSLGDIVTDTQYF.